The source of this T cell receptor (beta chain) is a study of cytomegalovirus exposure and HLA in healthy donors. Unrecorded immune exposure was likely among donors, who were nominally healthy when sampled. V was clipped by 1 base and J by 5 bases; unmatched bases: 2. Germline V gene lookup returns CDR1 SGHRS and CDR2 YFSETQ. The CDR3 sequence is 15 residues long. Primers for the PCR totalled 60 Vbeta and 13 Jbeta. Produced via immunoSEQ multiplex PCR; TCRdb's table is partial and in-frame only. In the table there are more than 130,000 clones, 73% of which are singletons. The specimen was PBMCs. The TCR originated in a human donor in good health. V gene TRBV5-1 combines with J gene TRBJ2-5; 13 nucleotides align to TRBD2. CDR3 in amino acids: CASSLSLAGGETQYF. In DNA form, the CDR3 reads TGCGCCAGCAGCTTGTCACTAGCGGGAGGGGAGACCCAGTACTTC.